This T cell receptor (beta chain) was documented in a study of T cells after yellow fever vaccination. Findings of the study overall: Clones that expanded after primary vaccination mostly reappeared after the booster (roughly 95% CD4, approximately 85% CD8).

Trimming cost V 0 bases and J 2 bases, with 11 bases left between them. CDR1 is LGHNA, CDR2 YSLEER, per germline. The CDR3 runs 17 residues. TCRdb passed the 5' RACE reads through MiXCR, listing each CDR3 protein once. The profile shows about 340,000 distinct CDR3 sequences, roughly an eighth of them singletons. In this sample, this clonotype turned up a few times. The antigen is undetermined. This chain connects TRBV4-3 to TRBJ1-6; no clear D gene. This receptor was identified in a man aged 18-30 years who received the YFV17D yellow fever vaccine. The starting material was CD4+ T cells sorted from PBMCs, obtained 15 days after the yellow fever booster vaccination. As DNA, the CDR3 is TGCGCCAGCAGCCAAGATTTAGGGAGGCCCTATAATTCACCCCTCCACTTT. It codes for CASSQDLGRPYNSPLHF.